This T cell receptor (beta chain) originates from a study of cytomegalovirus exposure and HLA in healthy donors. About this clone: Its specificity is not known.

Study-wide results and caveats: A later analysis found first-cohort TCR clusters tended to co-occur in the 130 or so validation repertoires.

Sequencing was performed with immunoSEQ multiplex PCR; in TCRdb, only in-frame clones are kept and a portion is missing. Of 130,000 to 150,000 clones in the sample, over 80% were seen once. This CDR3 has 15 amino acids. Germline V gene data show CDR1 as SNHLY and CDR2 as FYNNEI. After removal of 7 bases from V and 4 bases from J, the junction contained 9 bases not matched to a gene. This chain uses TRBV2 with TRBJ2-3; 9 bases fit TRBD2. Input material: PBMCs. The sequence came from a woman in her twenties or thirties in good health and CMV-seropositive. In DNA form, the CDR3 reads TGTGCCAGCACTTTCGGACTAGCGATGGCAGATACGCAGTATTTT. Encoded protein: CASTFGLAMADTQYF.